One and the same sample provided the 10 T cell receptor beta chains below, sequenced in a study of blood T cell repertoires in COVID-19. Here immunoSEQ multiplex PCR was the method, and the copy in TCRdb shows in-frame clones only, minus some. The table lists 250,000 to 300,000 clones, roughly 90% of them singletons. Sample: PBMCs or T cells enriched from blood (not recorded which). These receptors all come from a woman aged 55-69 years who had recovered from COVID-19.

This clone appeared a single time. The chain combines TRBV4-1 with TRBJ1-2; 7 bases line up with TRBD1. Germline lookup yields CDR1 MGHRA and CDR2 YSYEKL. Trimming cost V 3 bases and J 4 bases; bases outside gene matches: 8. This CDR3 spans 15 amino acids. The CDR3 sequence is CASSQQTGNFYGYTF. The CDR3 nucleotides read TGCGCCAGCAGCCAGCAGACAGGGAATTTCTATGGCTACACCTTC.

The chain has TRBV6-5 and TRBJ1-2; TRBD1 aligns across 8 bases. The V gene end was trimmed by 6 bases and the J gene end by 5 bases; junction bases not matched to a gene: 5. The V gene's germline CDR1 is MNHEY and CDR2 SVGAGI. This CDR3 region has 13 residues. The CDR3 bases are TGTGCCAGCAGCACAGGGGGACAGTATGGCTACACCTTC. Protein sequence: CASSTGGQYGYTF.

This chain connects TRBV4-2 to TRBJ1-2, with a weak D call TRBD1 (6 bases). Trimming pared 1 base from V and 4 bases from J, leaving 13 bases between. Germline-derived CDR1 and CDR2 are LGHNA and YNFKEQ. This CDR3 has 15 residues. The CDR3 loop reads CASSQGEGGSYGYTF. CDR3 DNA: TGTGCCAGCAGCCAAGGGGAAGGGGGAAGCTATGGCTACACCTTC.

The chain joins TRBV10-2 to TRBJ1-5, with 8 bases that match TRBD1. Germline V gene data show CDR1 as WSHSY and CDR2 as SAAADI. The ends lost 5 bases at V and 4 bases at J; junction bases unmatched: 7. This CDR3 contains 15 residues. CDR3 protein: CASSPDREVNQPQHF. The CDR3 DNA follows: TGCGCCAGCAGTCCGGACAGGGAGGTGAATCAGCCCCAGCATTTT.

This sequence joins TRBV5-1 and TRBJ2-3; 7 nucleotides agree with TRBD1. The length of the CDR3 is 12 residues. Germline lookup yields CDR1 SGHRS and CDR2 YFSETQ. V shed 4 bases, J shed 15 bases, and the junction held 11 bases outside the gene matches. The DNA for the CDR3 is TGCGCCAGCAGCCTGAACAGGGGCCTGGCCTATTTT. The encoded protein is CASSLNRGLAYF.

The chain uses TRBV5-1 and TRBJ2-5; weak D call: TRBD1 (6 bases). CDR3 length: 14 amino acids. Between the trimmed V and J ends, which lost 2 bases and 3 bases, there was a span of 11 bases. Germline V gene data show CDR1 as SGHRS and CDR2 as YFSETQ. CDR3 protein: CASSFKGQKETQYF. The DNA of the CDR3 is TGCGCCAGCAGCTTCAAAGGACAGAAAGAGACCCAGTACTTC. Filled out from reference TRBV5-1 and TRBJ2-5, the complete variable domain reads KAGVTQTPRYLIKTRGQQVTLSCSPISGHRSVSWYQQTPGQGLQFLFEYFSETQRNKGNFPGRFSGRQFSNSRSEMNVSTLELGDSALYLCASSFKGQKETQYFGPGTRLLVL.

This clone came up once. CDR3: CASSKNEDQETQYF. The CDR3 coding sequence is TGTGCCAGCAGTAAAAATGAGGACCAAGAGACCCAGTACTTC. The rearrangement links TRBV11-2 to TRBJ2-5, with unresolved D. Trimming shortened V by 6 bases and J by 0 bases, and 11 bases separated the two germline ends. The CDR3 consists of 14 residues. The germline gives CDR1 SGHAT, CDR2 FQNNGV.

The CDR3: CASSSTSATGGNEQYF. CDR3 nucleotide sequence: TGTGCCAGCAGTTCGACATCCGCGACAGGGGGCAACGAGCAGTACTTC. V and J are TRBV28 and TRBJ2-7; 10 bases are shared with TRBD1. Germline-derived CDR1 and CDR2 are MDHEN and SYDVKM. The CDR3 is made up of 16 amino acids. Unmatched junction bases numbered 11, after V lost 4 bases and J lost 5 bases. The full variable domain, rest sourced from reference TRBV28 and TRBJ2-7, is DVKVTQSSRYLVKRTGEKVFLECVQDMDHENMFWYRQDPGLGLRLIYFSYDVKMKEKGDIPEGYSVSREKKERFSLILESASTNQTSMYLCASSSTSATGGNEQYFGPGTRLTVT.

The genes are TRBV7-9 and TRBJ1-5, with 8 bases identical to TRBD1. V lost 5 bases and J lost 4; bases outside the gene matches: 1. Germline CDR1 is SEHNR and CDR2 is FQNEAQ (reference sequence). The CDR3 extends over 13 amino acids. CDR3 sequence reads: CASSDRGNQPQHF. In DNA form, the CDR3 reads TGTGCCAGCAGCGACAGGGGAAATCAGCCCCAGCATTTT.

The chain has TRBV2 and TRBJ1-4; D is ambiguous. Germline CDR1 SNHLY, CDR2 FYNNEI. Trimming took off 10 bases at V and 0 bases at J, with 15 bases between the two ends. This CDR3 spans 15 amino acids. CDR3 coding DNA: TGTGCCACCCGGACTGACCGCCCAACTAATGAAAAACTGTTTTTT. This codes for CATRTDRPTNEKLFF.